One sample yielded the 20 T cell receptor beta chains listed below, sequenced in a study of T cell repertoires in ileal Crohn's disease. This table comes from immunoSEQ multiplex PCR, and its TCRdb copy is limited to in-frame clones, with some not included. This table holds roughly 28,000 clones, roughly three quarters found once. Sequenced: ileal tissue. Receptor source: an adult with Crohn's disease.

The chain combines TRBV19 with TRBJ1-5, with D maybe TRBD1 (6 bases). The CDR3 consists of 15 residues. Germline values: CDR1 LNHDA, CDR2 SQIVND (reference sequence). V was trimmed by 1 base and J by 6 bases, leaving 13 bases between them. CDR3 bases: TGTGCCAGTAGTATAGTAGCCCAGGGGTTTCAGCCCCAGCATTTT. Amino acid sequence: CASSIVAQGFQPQHF.

V gene TRBV6-1 combines with J gene TRBJ1-2; TRBD1 matches at 8 bases. V was clipped by 6 bases and J by 7 bases; unmatched bases: 10. This CDR3 is 14 amino acids long. Germline assignment: CDR1 MNHNS and CDR2 SASEGT. CDR3 coding DNA: TGTGCCAGCAGCCGACAGACAGGGGAGTCTGGCTACACCTTC. It yields the protein CASSRQTGESGYTF.

The V and J genes are TRBV7-2 and TRBJ2-7; 7 nucleotides line up with TRBD1. V shed 6 bases, J shed 3 bases, and the junction held 5 bases outside the gene matches. This CDR3 is built from 13 residues. Germline V CDR1 and CDR2: SGHTA, FQGNSA. In DNA, the CDR3 is TGTGCCAGCAGTCCGGACAGGATCTACGAGCAGTACTTC. It is translated as CASSPDRIYEQYF.

The chain couples TRBV20-1 to TRBJ2-1, with D unclear. This CDR3 has 11 residues. The V and J ends lost 3 bases and 4 bases respectively, with 4 bases between them. Per germline, CDR1 DFQATT and CDR2 SNEGSKA (reference sequence). In DNA, the CDR3 is TGCAGTGCTAGCACATACAATGAGCAGTTCTTC. Its protein is CSASTYNEQFF.

The chain joins TRBV2 to TRBJ1-6; D ambiguous. Germline CDR1 SNHLY, CDR2 FYNNEI. The CDR3 length is 13 residues. V lost 3 bases to trimming and J lost 8 bases, with 8 bases between them. The CDR3 DNA reads as TGTGCCAGCAGTGAGGAGGCGCATTCACCCCTCCACTTT. Amino acid sequence: CASSEEAHSPLHF.

This clone appeared once. The chain carries TRBV4-2 and TRBJ2-3, with TRBD1 matching 8 bases. Germline V gives CDR1 LGHNA, CDR2 YNFKEQ. The junction had 12 bases not matched to a gene; V was cut back by 4 bases and J by 3 bases. There are 17 residues in the CDR3. DNA of the CDR3: TGTGCCAGCAGCCCGCGGACAGGGATGGAGCAAACAGATACGCAGTATTTT. Amino acid sequence: CASSPRTGMEQTDTQYF.

CDR3 protein: CASSLERGGGDEQFF. CDR3 coding DNA: TGTGCCAGCAGCCTTGAACGGGGGGGCGGGGATGAGCAGTTCTTC. The J gene is TRBJ2-1, the V gene TRBV13; 8 bases line up with TRBD2. The CDR3 contains 15 residues. The germline gives CDR1 PRHDT, CDR2 FYEKMQ (reference sequence). After removal of 5 bases from V and 8 bases from J, the junction contained 11 bases not matched to a gene. Filled out from reference TRBV13 and TRBJ2-1, the complete variable domain reads AAGVIQSPRHLIKEKRETATLKCYPIPRHDTVYWYQQGPGQDPQFLISFYEKMQSDKGSIPDRFSAQQFSDYHSELNMSSLELGDSALYFCASSLERGGGDEQFFGPGTRLTVL.

This clone was detected a few times. CDR3 coding DNA: TGCGCCAGCAGCCAAGGCCCCGGGTCCGGGGGTTCACCCCTCCACTTT. Its protein is CASSQGPGSGGSPLHF. This chain joins TRBV4-3 and TRBJ1-6; TRBD1 might be the D (5 bases). Germline V lookup: CDR1 LGHNA, CDR2 YSLEER. This CDR3 is built from 16 residues. Trimming shortened V by 1 base and J by 9 bases, and 16 bases separated the two germline ends.

The genes are TRBV6-6 and TRBJ1-2; D possibly corresponds to TRBD1 (6 bases). Deletions cut 4 bases from V and 8 bases from J, with 11 bases between. Germline CDR1 is MNHNY and CDR2 is SVGAGI (reference sequence). The CDR3 totals 12 residues. The CDR3 bases are TGTGCCAGCAGTTCTCAGGGGTGGGGCTACACCTTC. This translates into CASSSQGWGYTF.

This chain uses TRBV19 with TRBJ1-1, with D perhaps TRBD1 (6 bases). Germline V CDR1 and CDR2: LNHDA, SQIVND (reference sequence). The V end was cut by 6 bases, the J end by 6 bases, with 20 bases between. The CDR3 covers 15 residues. The CDR3 here is CASSPWAGATSEAFF. In nucleotides, the CDR3 is TGTGCCAGTAGCCCCTGGGCAGGGGCTACCTCTGAAGCTTTCTTT. Filled out from reference TRBV19 and TRBJ1-1, the complete variable domain reads DGGITQSPKYLFRKEGQNVTLSCEQNLNHDAMYWYRQDPGQGLRLIYYSQIVNDFQKGDIAEGYSVSREKKESFPLTVTSAQKNPTAFYLCASSPWAGATSEAFFGQGTRLTVV.

The chain links TRBV27 to TRBJ2-4; the D is unclear. The V end was cut by 4 bases, the J end by 0 bases, with 10 bases between. The CDR3 is 15 residues long. The germline gives CDR1 MNHEY, CDR2 SMNVEV (reference sequence). As DNA, the CDR3 is TGTGCCAGCAGTTCGAGACACCTAGCCAAAAACATTCAGTACTTC. Amino acids: CASSSRHLAKNIQYF.

This clone was observed a few times. CDR3 residues: CASKVPLSTGNTIYF. As DNA, the CDR3 is TGTGCCAGTAAAGTTCCGCTCTCTACTGGAAACACCATATATTTT. The rearrangement links TRBV19 to TRBJ1-3; no reliable D call. CDR1 is LNHDA and CDR2 is SQIVND in the germline V gene (reference sequence). V lost 7 bases, J lost 2 bases, and 15 bases lay in between. This CDR3 has 15 residues.

The V call is TRBV18, the J call TRBJ1-1; possibly TRBD1 for D (6 bases). V lost 3 bases and J lost 8, with 16 bases in between. CDR1 and CDR2 from the germline V gene are KGHSH and LQKENI. This CDR3 spans 14 amino acids. CDR3 amino acids: CASSPRGGASEAFF. In DNA form, the CDR3 reads TGTGCCAGCTCACCGAGGGGGGGAGCATCCGAAGCTTTCTTT.

V usage is TRBV15 and J usage is TRBJ1-4; weak D call: TRBD1 (5 bases). Trimming stripped 1 base from V and 6 bases from J, with 9 bases between. This CDR3 is 14 amino acids long. Germline CDR1 is LNHNV and CDR2 is YYDKDF (reference sequence). CDR3: CATSRVGGDEKLFF. CDR3 sequence (DNA): TGTGCCACCAGCAGAGTAGGAGGGGATGAAAAACTGTTTTTT.

The DNA for the CDR3 is TGTGCCATCCAGGGCCCCTACGAGCAGTACTTC. This codes for CAIQGPYEQYF. The V call is TRBV10-3, the J call TRBJ2-7; the D gene is possibly TRBD1 (5 bases). Trimming removed 8 bases from V and 2 bases from J, with 7 bases in between. Germline CDR1 and CDR2: ENHRY and SYGVKD. This CDR3 region has 11 residues.

In its sample, this clone was seen a few times. The chain carries TRBV18 and TRBJ2-1; TRBD1 matches 11 bases. The CDR3 has 15 amino acids. Germline V lookup: CDR1 KGHSH, CDR2 LQKENI. Trimming removed 5 bases from V and 6 bases from J; junction bases left unmatched: 6. CDR3 amino acids: CASSMAGTGGNEQFF. In DNA, the CDR3 is TGTGCCAGCTCAATGGCCGGGACAGGGGGCAATGAGCAGTTCTTC.

The CDR3 DNA is TGTGCCAGCAGCCCCACCCAAGGGCGGGGGTCGAGGGATACGCAGTATTTT. This encodes CASSPTQGRGSRDTQYF. This chain joins TRBV11-2 and TRBJ2-3, with 7 nucleotides matching TRBD2. Germline V lookup: CDR1 SGHAT, CDR2 FQNNGV. CDR3 size: 17 residues. Trimming took 5 bases from V and 6 from J; bases not matched to a gene: 17.

The chain is built from TRBV7-3 and TRBJ2-1; TRBD2 matches at 10 bases. The CDR3 is made up of 15 amino acids. Germline V lookup: CDR1 SGHTA, CDR2 FQGTGA. V lost 5 bases to trimming and J lost 7 bases; unmatched junction nucleotides: 8. CDR3 bases: TGTGCCAGCAGCCAAACTAGCGGGGTAATAAATGAGCAGTTCTTC. Residues: CASSQTSGVINEQFF.

The chain is built from TRBV5-1 and TRBJ1-1, with 9 bases aligning to TRBD1. The CDR3 runs to 15 residues. Looked up from germline, CDR1 is SGHRS and CDR2 is YFSETQ. V lost 4 bases, J lost 5 bases, and 9 bases stayed unmatched. The CDR3 region has the DNA TGCGCCAGCAGCGGACCGGGACAGGGTTTTACTGAAGCTTTCTTT. Encoded protein: CASSGPGQGFTEAFF. Supplemented by reference TRBV5-1 and TRBJ1-1, the full variable domain reads KAGVTQTPRYLIKTRGQQVTLSCSPISGHRSVSWYQQTPGQGLQFLFEYFSETQRNKGNFPGRFSGRQFSNSRSEMNVSTLELGDSALYLCASSGPGQGFTEAFFGQGTRLTVV.

This chain connects TRBV6-1 to TRBJ1-1, with TRBD1 as a possible D gene (5 bases). The CDR3 runs to 13 residues. V lost 6 bases, J lost 2 bases, and 10 bases lay in between. Germline V CDR1 and CDR2: MNHNS, SASEGT. CDR3 in DNA: TGTGCCAGCAGCCCCGGACAAAACACTGAAGCTTTCTTT. It encodes CASSPGQNTEAFF.